This TCR beta chain is from a study of T cells expressing NK-cell markers. Study details: Sequencing covered eight donors, seven HCMV-seropositive and one seronegative.

The germline V gene has CDR1 SGHNT and CDR2 YYREEE (reference sequence). This CDR3 contains 14 residues. TCRdb reprocessed the 5' RACE reads and stores each CDR3 protein as one record, lacking DNA. The sample includes around 100,000 distinct CDR3 sequences. The TCR originated in a woman between 18 and 69 years old in good health. The V call is TRBV5-4, the J call TRBJ1-4; without DNA, the TCRdb call of TRBD1 cannot be checked. The sequenced sample consisted of blood T cells: a sorted CD56 or NKG2C T cell subset, CD4+ or CD8+ T cells, or bulk PBMC T cells (not recorded which). CDR3 region: CASSPDRGNEKLFF.